The subject of this entry is one T cell receptor beta chain. Its antigen is as yet unknown. This CDR3 has 15 residues. Trimming left V 2 bases short and J 9 bases short, with 17 bases between. Germline V gene data show CDR1 as MNHEY and CDR2 as SVGEGT. Attachment of unique molecular identifiers was made to individual cDNA molecules. Using its own MiXCR run on the 5' RACE reads, TCRdb lists one record per CDR3 protein. This sample has tens of thousands of distinct CDR3 sequences; around 14% occur once, and the top ten carry about 10%. The record originates from a study of early T cells in non-severe SARS-CoV-2 infection. Study details: The chains were unpaired, and the sequenced material was bulk RNA from unsorted whole blood. The study, taken as a whole, reports: Missing private and CD4 specificities, VDJdb matching favored anti-spike CD8 responses.

This rearrangement joins TRBV6-2 or TRBV6-3 to TRBJ2-1; tentatively, D is TRBD2 (5 bases). The clonotype comes from an adult who was a healthcare worker with PCR-confirmed SARS-CoV-2 infection or an uninfected control (not recorded which). The material sequenced was whole blood. CDR3 amino acids: CASSYVASIVGEQFF. The CDR3 DNA reads TGTGCCAGCAGTTACGTAGCGTCGATCGTAGGTGAGCAGTTCTTC.